This T cell receptor beta chain was captured by sequencing in a study of regulatory T cells in long-lasting Graves disease. Study-wide results and limits: Authors noted too few samples as a limitation.

HTBI primers from iRepertoire and Arm-PCR of CDR3 regions yielded the TCR beta libraries. TCRdb fed the multiplex PCR reads into MiXCR, producing one record per CDR3 protein. Altogether 550,000 or so distinct CDR3 sequences are present, more than 10% being singletons, with the ten largest covering around 9.3%. This clonotype appeared a few times. Its target is unknown. Time point indicated: newly diagnosed GD, antithyroid drugs for less than 3 months. The TCR library was made from RNA that had been extracted from PBMCs in TRIzol. Graves' disease diagnosis followed American Thyroid Association guidelines. A volume of about 9 milliliters of peripheral blood was collected in EDTA tubes. These same records also appear under a second study, on T cells in Graves' hyperthyroidism and ophthalmopathy. According to that study: The HTBI primer set served for first-round RT-PCR of the TCR CDR3.

This material consisted of peripheral blood mononuclear cells (PBMCs), taken at new diagnosis, from a patient treated with antithyroid drugs. This TCR was sampled from a woman under 40 with Graves disease.

The CDR3 nucleotides are TGCAGTGCTAGAGATCTAGGAGTGTTGGGTGGCTACACCTTC. Residues: CSARDLGVLGGYTF. The chain is built from TRBV20-1 and TRBJ1-2, with no clear D. Trimming removed 0 bases from V and 7 bases from J, with 15 bases in between. This CDR3 comprises 14 residues. Germline V gene sequence: CDR1 DFQATT, CDR2 SNEGSKA (reference sequence).